A selection of T cell receptor beta chains follows, all from one sample in a study of vaccination and CD4 T cells after COVID-19. Their antigens are not known. TCRdb itself ran the PCR reads through MiXCR, one entry per CDR3 protein. This table has more than 20,000 distinct CDR3 sequences, around 45% appearing once. The material sequenced was CD4+ T cells from blood, cultured in vitro. The origin of the receptors is a human donor who had recovered from COVID-19. The CDR3 runs from the conserved cysteine through the conserved F or W. Each record gives: D gene, clone size, CDR3 length, J gene, V gene, CDR3 protein, CDR3 DNA. The D gene is left open where the match is weak. Clone size is not always given. Where it is, it says once, few, many or a class for expanded clones.

NA NA 12 TRBJ1-1 TRBV27 CASSSREAEAFF TGTGCCAGCAGTTCCCGGGAGGCTGAAGCTTTCTTT
NA NA 15 TRBJ2-2 TRBV4-2 CASSQVWGDTGELFF TGTGCCAGCAGCCAAGTCTGGGGGGACACCGGGGAGCTGTTTTTT
NA few 12 TRBJ2-4 TRBV6-1 CASSPGDRGLYF TGTGCCAGCAGTCCGGGAGATAGAGGATTGTACTTC
NA NA 12 TRBJ2-7 TRBV2 CASSETPGEQYF TGTGCCAGCAGTGAAACCCCAGGCGAGCAGTACTTC
NA NA 15 TRBJ2-1 TRBV7-9 CASSLVGDSYNEQFF TGCGCCAGCAGCTTGGTAGGGGACTCCTACAATGAGCAGTTCTTC
NA NA 12 TRBJ2-7 TRBV9 CASSPRPYEQYF TGTGCCAGCAGCCCCAGGCCCTACGAGCAGTACTTC
NA NA 14 TRBJ2-7 TRBV6-1 CASSEQGSSYEQYF TGTGCCAGCAGTGAACAGGGGAGCTCCTACGAGCAGTACTTC
NA NA 14 TRBJ1-6 TRBV4-2 CASSQDKADSPLHF TGTGCCAGCAGCCAAGATAAGGCAGACTCACCCCTCCACTTT
NA NA 14 TRBJ2-6 TRBV10-1 CAKRTATGANVLTF TGCGCCAAGAGGACCGCAACTGGGGCCAACGTCCTGACTTTC
TRBD2 few 15 TRBJ2-5 TRBV7-2 CASSFQSGRGETQYF TGTGCCAGCAGCTTCCAAAGCGGGAGAGGTGAGACCCAGTACTTC
TRBD2 few 14 TRBJ2-7 TRBV20-1 CSARLAGGSYEQYF TGCAGTGCTAGGCTAGCGGGGGGATCCTACGAGCAGTACTTC
TRBD1 NA 18 TRBJ2-6 TRBV28 CASSSPGTGGFGANVLTF TGTGCCAGCAGTTCTCCGGGGACAGGGGGCTTTGGGGCCAACGTCCTGACTTTC
NA few 15 TRBJ2-3 TRBV6-1 CASTSPQGGADTQYF TGTGCCAGCACTTCCCCCCAGGGAGGCGCAGATACGCAGTATTTT
TRBD1 NA 16 TRBJ1-1 TRBV4-1 CASSQERRGQGLVAFF TGCGCCAGCAGCCAAGAGAGGCGGGGACAGGGGTTAGTTGCTTTCTTT
NA NA 14 TRBJ1-1 TRBV6-1 CASAPGLMNTEAFF TGTGCCAGCGCCCCAGGACTCATGAACACTGAAGCTTTCTTT
NA NA 15 TRBJ2-3 TRBV19 CASSADASAQDTQYF TGTGCCAGTAGTGCGGACGCTAGCGCGCAAGATACGCAGTATTTT
TRBD2 few 16 TRBJ2-3 TRBV7-9 CASSSLSGASTDTQYF TGTGCCAGCAGCTCATTGAGCGGGGCCAGCACAGATACGCAGTATTTT
TRBD2 once 15 TRBJ2-1 TRBV6-1 CASRRGLAGNNEQFF TGTGCCAGCAGACGCGGACTAGCGGGAAACAATGAGCAGTTCTTC
NA NA 15 TRBJ2-7 TRBV6-5 CASSYSGVVGYEQYF TGTGCCAGCAGTTACTCGGGGGTGGTCGGCTACGAGCAGTACTTC
NA few 14 TRBJ1-1 TRBV7-9 CASSPLRTNTEAFF TGTGCCAGCAGCCCGCTCCGGACGAACACTGAAGCTTTCTTT
NA NA 13 TRBJ1-1 TRBV20-1 CSARVRTLTEAFF TGCAGTGCTAGAGTTCGGACGCTCACTGAAGCTTTCTTT
TRBD1 NA 15 TRBJ2-5 TRBV19 CASTPDRIGRETQYF TGTGCCAGTACCCCGGACAGGATTGGGCGAGAGACCCAGTACTTC
TRBD1 NA 14 TRBJ1-2 TRBV6-1 CASSLDRAYYGYTF TGTGCCAGCAGCCTGGACAGGGCATACTATGGCTACACCTTC
TRBD1 few 15 TRBJ2-3 TRBV25-1 CASSEGQGGTDTQYF TGTGCCAGCAGTGAGGGACAGGGGGGCACAGATACGCAGTATTTT
NA NA 15 TRBJ1-2 TRBV20-1 CSASLGGASRYGYTF TGCAGTGCTAGCCTTGGAGGGGCAAGTAGGTATGGCTACACCTTC
NA NA 14 TRBJ2-7 TRBV11-2 CASSLGIVAYEQYF TGTGCCAGCAGCTTAGGTATAGTGGCCTACGAGCAGTACTTC
NA few 13 TRBJ1-5 TRBV20-1 CSAREDSNQPQHF TGCAGTGCTAGAGAAGACAGCAATCAGCCCCAGCATTTT
NA few 11 TRBJ1-1 TRBV11-2 CASSLLDEAFF TGTGCCAGCAGCCTTTTAGACGAAGCTTTCTTT
TRBD2 few 13 TRBJ2-7 TRBV19 CATRTSGSYEQYF TGTGCCACAAGGACTAGCGGGAGCTACGAGCAGTACTTC
NA NA 15 TRBJ2-5 TRBV14 CASSQLTGLQETQYF TGTGCCAGCAGCCAATTGACAGGTTTACAAGAGACCCAGTACTTC
NA NA 14 TRBJ1-4 TRBV2 CASSSQGFNEKLFF TGTGCCAGCAGCTCGCAGGGGTTTAATGAAAAACTGTTTTTT
NA NA 11 TRBJ1-2 TRBV6-1 CASRGEYGYTF TGTGCCAGCAGGGGAGAATATGGCTACACCTTC
NA few 14 TRBJ2-3 TRBV20-1 CSAGSTSRTDTQYF TGCAGTGCTGGGAGTACGAGCCGCACAGATACGCAGTATTTT
NA NA 14 TRBJ2-1 TRBV9 CASSVETDYNEQFF TGTGCCAGCAGCGTGGAGACAGACTACAATGAGCAGTTCTTC
NA NA 15 TRBJ2-7 TRBV6-5 CASSYSGQGLIEQYF TGTGCCAGCAGTTACTCGGGGCAGGGCCTCATCGAGCAGTACTTC
NA few 16 TRBJ1-5 TRBV19 CASTDALSPSNQPQHF TGTGCCAGTACTGATGCTTTGAGCCCCTCAAATCAGCCCCAGCATTTT
TRBD1 few 14 TRBJ2-5 TRBV20-1 CSASFGQGQETQYF TGCAGTGCTAGCTTCGGACAGGGACAAGAGACCCAGTACTTC
NA NA 18 TRBJ2-7 TRBV11-2 CASSPVRRERGASYEQYF TGTGCCAGCAGCCCCGTGCGGCGGGAAAGAGGGGCGTCCTACGAGCAGTACTTC
TRBD1 NA 14 TRBJ2-7 TRBV10-2 CASSDRTGEDEQYF TGCGCCAGCAGTGATAGAACAGGGGAAGACGAGCAGTACTTC
TRBD2 NA 15 TRBJ2-7 TRBV14 CASPTGREWVYEQYF TGTGCCAGCCCGACCGGGCGGGAGTGGGTCTACGAGCAGTACTTC
NA few 13 TRBJ2-7 TRBV11-3 CASSSVPGQKQYF TGTGCCAGCAGCTCCGTCCCCGGACAGAAGCAGTACTTC
NA NA 14 TRBJ1-2 TRBV19 CASSIDRLPGGYTF TGTGCCAGTAGTATAGACAGGCTCCCCGGGGGCTACACCTTC
NA NA 13 TRBJ2-5 TRBV12-3/TRBV12-4 CASAGGAQETQYF TGTGCCAGTGCGGGTGGGGCCCAAGAGACCCAGTACTTC
TRBD1 NA 15 TRBJ1-5 TRBV18 CASSLGQALNQPQHF TGTGCCAGCTCTCTCGGACAGGCACTTAATCAGCCCCAGCATTTT
NA NA 14 TRBJ2-5 TRBV11-3 CASSLLGYQETQYF TGTGCCAGCAGCTTATTAGGGTACCAAGAGACCCAGTACTTC
NA few 15 TRBJ1-5 TRBV20-1 CSAARGGAWNQPQHF TGCAGTGCAGCTCGGGGAGGGGCTTGGAATCAGCCCCAGCATTTT
NA few 16 TRBJ1-2 TRBV7-2 CASSSGSSSTNYGYTF TGTGCCAGCAGCTCGGGGAGCTCATCTACTAACTATGGCTACACCTTC